These T cell receptor beta chains were read from a single sample in a study of T cell responses to AZD1222 COVID-19 vaccine. Using immunoSEQ multiplex PCR, the repertoire was profiled, and TCRdb retains in-frame clones only, with some absent. This table holds 250,000 to 300,000 clones, roughly 93% found once. The starting material was peripheral blood, obtained 28 days after the second AZD1222 dose. The receptors here all came from an adult who received the AZD1222 COVID-19 vaccine. The CDR3 runs from the conserved cysteine through the conserved F or W. The order of the fields is J gene, clone size, V gene, D gene, CDR3 DNA, CDR3 protein. The D gene is left open where the match is weak. Size tells how often a clone was seen (once, few, many) or the class of an expanded clone, and some rows leave it out.

>TRBJ2-7|.|TRBV10-1|.
TGCGCCAGCAGTGAGTTACAGGGAAGCGGCGAGCAGTACTTC
CASSELQGSGEQYF
>TRBJ2-7|.|TRBV2|.
TGTGCCAGCAACCGAATGGGGGCCTACGAGCAGTACTTC
CASNRMGAYEQYF
>TRBJ1-5|.|TRBV19|.
TGTGCCAGTAGTATAGCGAGACAGATCAATCAGCCCCAGCATTTT
CASSIARQINQPQHF
>TRBJ2-2|.|TRBV7-6|TRBD2
TGTGCCAGCAGCTACCTAGCGGGAGGGCCCTCTGTCGGGGAGCTGTTTTTT
CASSYLAGGPSVGELFF
>TRBJ2-1|.|TRBV28|TRBD2
TGTGCCAGCAGTTCGGGACTAGCGGGAGGGCAGAATGAGCAGTTCTTC
CASSSGLAGGQNEQFF
>TRBJ1-3|.|TRBV12-3/TRBV12-4|TRBD1
TGTGCCAGCAGGTCAGGGGGAGGAAACACCATATATTTT
CASRSGGGNTIYF
>TRBJ2-7|.|TRBV9|.
TGTGCCAGCAGCGTAGCTGAAGGGCTTGGTTACGAGCAGTACTTC
CASSVAEGLGYEQYF
>TRBJ2-3|.|TRBV21-1|.
TGTGCCAGCCCCAGGCCGAGGCCGGCGGAAGATACGCAGTATTTT
CASPRPRPAEDTQYF
>TRBJ2-5|once|TRBV27|.
TGTGCCAGCAGTCCGACATACCAAGAGACCCAGTACTTC
CASSPTYQETQYF
>TRBJ2-3|.|TRBV19|.
TGTGCCAGTAGTAACCGGGCCCCAGATACGCAGTATTTT
CASSNRAPDTQYF
>TRBJ1-1|.|TRBV7-6|TRBD1
TGTGCCAGCAGCACGGGACAGGGGGTACTTACTGAAGCTTTCTTT
CASSTGQGVLTEAFF
>TRBJ1-6|.|TRBV19|.
TGTGCCAGTAGTATAGTGGAGAATTCACCCCTCCACTTT
CASSIVENSPLHF
>TRBJ2-7|.|TRBV28|TRBD1
TGTGCCAGCAGTTTGGGGACAGGGTCGGGCCGGGAGCAGTACTTC
CASSLGTGSGREQYF
>TRBJ2-1|.|TRBV6-5|.
TGTGCCAGCAGCAAGCCTTCGGTCTCCTACAATGAGCAGTTCTTC
CASSKPSVSYNEQFF
>TRBJ1-1|.|TRBV3-1/TRBV3-2|.
TGTGCCAGCAGCTGGCGGAATGAAGCTTTCTTT
CASSWRNEAFF
>TRBJ2-7|.|TRBV29-1|.
TGCAGCGTTCGGGGTTACGAGCAGTACTTC
CSVRGYEQYF
>TRBJ2-5|.|TRBV5-1|.
TGCGCCAGCAGCTTCCCCAGCGGAGGAGAGACCCAGTACTTC
CASSFPSGGETQYF
>TRBJ2-3|.|TRBV7-3|TRBD2
TGTGCCAGCAGCTTTAGCGGGCCCACAGATACGCAGTATTTT
CASSFSGPTDTQYF
>TRBJ1-1|.|TRBV5-5|.
TGTGCCAGCAACGTCGTCGGGGCGAACACTGAAGCTTTCTTT
CASNVVGANTEAFF
>TRBJ1-5|.|TRBV6-5|.
TGTGCCACCAGGGCAGGAAGCAATCAGCCCCAGCATTTT
CATRAGSNQPQHF
>TRBJ2-3|.|TRBV19|.
TGTGCCAGTAGTATCCGTGGAACCCCTAGCACAGATACGCAGTATTTT
CASSIRGTPSTDTQYF
>TRBJ2-1|once|TRBV3-1/TRBV3-2|.
TGTGCCAGCAGCGAACTGGGGGACGAGCAGTTCTTC
CASSELGDEQFF
>TRBJ1-3|.|TRBV6-4|.
TGTGCCAGCAGTGCCGGGCCTGGAAACACCATATATTTT
CASSAGPGNTIYF
>TRBJ2-7|once|TRBV7-2|.
TGTGCCAGCAGCGGGCAACACGAGCAGTACTTC
CASSGQHEQYF
>TRBJ2-4|once|TRBV7-9|.
TGTGCCAGCAGCCGACTAGACGGGCGGGACATTCAGTACTTC
CASSRLDGRDIQYF
>TRBJ1-1|.|TRBV5-4|.
TGTGCCAGCAGTCCAGCGAGAAGGACTGAGGCTTTCTTT
CASSPARRTEAFF
>TRBJ1-4|.|TRBV4-1|TRBD1
TGCGCCAGCAGCCAAGATCGTGGGACAGGGGGCGAAAAACTGTTTTTT
CASSQDRGTGGEKLFF
>TRBJ2-1|.|TRBV5-1|TRBD2
TGCGCCAGCAGGGCAGGGCTAGCGGAATTCGGCTCCTACAATGAGCAGTTCTTC
CASRAGLAEFGSYNEQFF
>TRBJ1-3|.|TRBV7-9|.
TGTGCCAGCAGCTCCCGAGGGGGAAACACCATATATTTT
CASSSRGGNTIYF
>TRBJ2-3|once|TRBV10-3|TRBD2
TGTGCCATCAGTGAGGGGGGGGGTCGCACAGATACGCAGTATTTT
CAISEGGGRTDTQYF
>TRBJ2-7|.|TRBV5-1|.
TGCGCCAGCAGCTACAACAGGGCGGGCGAGCAGTACTTC
CASSYNRAGEQYF
>TRBJ2-3|.|TRBV2|TRBD2
TGTGCCAGCGGACCCGGGGTAGCGGGAGGAGGGACGCAGTATTTT
CASGPGVAGGGTQYF
>TRBJ1-6|.|TRBV4-3|.
TGCGCCAGCAGCCAGATACACGACAGGTTTAGCTCCTATAATTCACCCCTCCACTTT
CASSQIHDRFSSYNSPLHF
>TRBJ1-1|.|TRBV24-1|.
TGTGCCACCAGTGATGAGCTGAACACTGAAGCTTTCTTT
CATSDELNTEAFF
>TRBJ2-1|few|TRBV5-4|TRBD2
TGTGCCAGCAGTCCTCCTAGCGGGAATGAGCAGTTCTTC
CASSPPSGNEQFF
>TRBJ1-2|.|TRBV29-1|.
TGCAGCGTTAAGAACGGCTACACCTTC
CSVKNGYTF